This is a list of T cell receptor beta chains from one sample in a study of CD8 T cells in Susac syndrome. Via MiXCR, TCRdb re-called the immunoSEQ multiplex PCR reads, giving one row per CDR3 protein. The table shows about 66,000 distinct CDR3 sequences, with roughly 94% occurring only once. The sample consisted of CD8+ T cells from PBMCs. The origin of the receptors is a human donor with multiple sclerosis. CDR3s include the opening cysteine and the closing phenylalanine or tryptophan. The D gene is left open where the match is weak. Only part of the rows carry a size: once, few, many, or a class if the clone is expanded.

v_gene: TRBV3-1
d_gene: -
j_gene: TRBJ2-1
abundance: -
CDR3aa: CASSQDGTSHNTNEQFF
CDR3nt: TGTGCCAGCAGCCAAGATGGGACGAGCCACAACACCAATGAGCAGTTCTTC

v_gene: TRBV20-1
d_gene: -
j_gene: TRBJ2-1
abundance: -
CDR3aa: CSAAGWVGYNEQFF
CDR3nt: TGCAGTGCCGCAGGGTGGGTGGGTTACAATGAGCAGTTCTTC

v_gene: TRBV13
d_gene: -
j_gene: TRBJ2-7
abundance: -
CDR3aa: CASSTSVRERELEEQYF
CDR3nt: TGTGCCAGCAGCACAAGTGTACGGGAGAGGGAGTTGGAAGAGCAGTACTTC

v_gene: TRBV28
d_gene: -
j_gene: TRBJ2-5
abundance: -
CDR3aa: CASSWGETQYF
CDR3nt: TGTGCCAGCAGTTGGGGCGAGACCCAGTACTTC

v_gene: TRBV15
d_gene: TRBD1
j_gene: TRBJ1-6
abundance: -
CDR3aa: CATSGQGQAASPLHF
CDR3nt: TGTGCCACCAGCGGACAAGGACAGGCAGCATCACCCCTCCACTTT

v_gene: TRBV19
d_gene: -
j_gene: TRBJ2-6
abundance: once
CDR3aa: CASSVASGANVLTF
CDR3nt: TGTGCCAGTAGCGTGGCCTCTGGGGCCAACGTCCTGACTTTC

v_gene: TRBV9
d_gene: TRBD1
j_gene: TRBJ1-4
abundance: -
CDR3aa: CASSDSQGAEEKLFF
CDR3nt: TGTGCCAGCAGCGATTCACAGGGGGCTGAGGAAAAACTGTTTTTT

v_gene: TRBV9
d_gene: -
j_gene: TRBJ2-1
abundance: -
CDR3aa: CASSVRPVPLVNEQFF
CDR3nt: TGTGCCAGCAGCGTACGTCCCGTACCTTTAGTAAATGAGCAGTTCTTC

v_gene: TRBV28
d_gene: -
j_gene: TRBJ2-1
abundance: -
CDR3aa: CASSPYPQDNEQFF
CDR3nt: TGTGCCAGCAGTCCGTATCCGCAGGACAATGAGCAGTTCTTC

v_gene: TRBV7-9
d_gene: TRBD2
j_gene: TRBJ2-5
abundance: -
CDR3aa: CASSPRTSAQETQYF
CDR3nt: TGTGCCAGCAGCCCCCGGACTAGCGCCCAAGAGACCCAGTACTTC